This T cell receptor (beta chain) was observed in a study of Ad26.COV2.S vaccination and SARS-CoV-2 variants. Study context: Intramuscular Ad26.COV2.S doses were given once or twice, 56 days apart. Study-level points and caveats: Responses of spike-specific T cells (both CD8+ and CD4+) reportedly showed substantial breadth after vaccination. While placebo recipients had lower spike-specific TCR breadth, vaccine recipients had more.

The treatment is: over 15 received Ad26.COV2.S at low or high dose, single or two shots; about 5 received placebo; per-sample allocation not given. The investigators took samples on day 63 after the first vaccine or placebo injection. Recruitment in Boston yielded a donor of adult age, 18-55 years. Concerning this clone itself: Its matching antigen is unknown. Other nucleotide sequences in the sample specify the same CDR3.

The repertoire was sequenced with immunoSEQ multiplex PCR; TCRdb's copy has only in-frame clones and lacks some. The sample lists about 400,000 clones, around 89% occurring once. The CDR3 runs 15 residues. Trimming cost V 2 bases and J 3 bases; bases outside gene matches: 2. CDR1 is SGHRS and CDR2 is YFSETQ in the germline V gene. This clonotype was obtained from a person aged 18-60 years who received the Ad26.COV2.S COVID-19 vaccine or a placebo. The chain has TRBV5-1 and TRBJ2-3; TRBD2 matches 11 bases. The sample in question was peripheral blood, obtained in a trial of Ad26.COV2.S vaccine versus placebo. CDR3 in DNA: TGCGCCAGCAGCTTCCTAGCGGGAGGAACAGATACGCAGTATTTT. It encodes CASSFLAGGTDTQYF.